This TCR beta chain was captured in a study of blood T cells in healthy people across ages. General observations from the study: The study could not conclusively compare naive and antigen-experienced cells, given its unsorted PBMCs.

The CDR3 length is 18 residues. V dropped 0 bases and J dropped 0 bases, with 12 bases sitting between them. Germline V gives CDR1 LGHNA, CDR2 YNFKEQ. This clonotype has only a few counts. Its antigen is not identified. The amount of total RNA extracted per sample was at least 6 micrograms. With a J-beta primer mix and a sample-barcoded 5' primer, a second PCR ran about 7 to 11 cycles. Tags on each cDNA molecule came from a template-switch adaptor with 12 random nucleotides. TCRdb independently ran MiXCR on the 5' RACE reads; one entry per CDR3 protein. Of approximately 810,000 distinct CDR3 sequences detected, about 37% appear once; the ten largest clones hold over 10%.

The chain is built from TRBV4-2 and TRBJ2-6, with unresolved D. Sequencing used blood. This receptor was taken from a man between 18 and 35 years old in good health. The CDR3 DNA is TGTGCCAGCAGCCAAGATCCCCCGGCAGGCTCTGGGGCCAACGTCCTGACTTTC. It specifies CASSQDPPAGSGANVLTF.